This TCR beta chain was captured by sequencing in a study of blood T cell repertoires in COVID-19. Looked up from germline, CDR1 is SGHRS and CDR2 is YFSETQ. The V gene end was trimmed by 3 bases and the J gene end by 6 bases; junction bases not matched to a gene: 6. The CDR3 runs to 14 residues. The protocol was immunoSEQ multiplex PCR, while the TCRdb copy is restricted to in-frame clones and leaves out a portion. Altogether under 75,000 clones are present, 80% being singletons, with the ten largest covering approximately 18%. This clonotype was sampled from a man between 65 and 85 years old who had recovered from COVID-19. The sequencing sample was made of peripheral blood. V usage is TRBV5-1 and J usage is TRBJ2-3; 8 nucleotides match TRBD1. CDR3 nucleotide sequence: TGCGCCAGCAGCTACGGACAGGGTGAGGATACGCAGTATTTT. This gives the protein CASSYGQGEDTQYF.